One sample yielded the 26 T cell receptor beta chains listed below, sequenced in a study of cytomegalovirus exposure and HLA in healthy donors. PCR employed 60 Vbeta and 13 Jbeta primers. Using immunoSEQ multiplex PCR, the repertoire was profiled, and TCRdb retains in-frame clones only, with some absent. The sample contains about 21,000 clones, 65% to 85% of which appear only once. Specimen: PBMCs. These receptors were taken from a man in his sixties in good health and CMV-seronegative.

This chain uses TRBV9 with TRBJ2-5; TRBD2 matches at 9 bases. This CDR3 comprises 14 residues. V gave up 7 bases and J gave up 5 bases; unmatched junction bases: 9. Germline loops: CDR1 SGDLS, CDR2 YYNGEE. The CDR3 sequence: CASGGGGARETQYF. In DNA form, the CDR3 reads TGTGCCAGCGGGGGCGGGGGGGCCCGTGAGACCCAGTACTTC.

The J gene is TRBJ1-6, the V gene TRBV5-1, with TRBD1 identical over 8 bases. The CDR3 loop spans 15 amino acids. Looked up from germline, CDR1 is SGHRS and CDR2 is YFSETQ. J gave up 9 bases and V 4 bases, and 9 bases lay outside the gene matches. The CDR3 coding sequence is TGCGCCAGCAGCCCCCTCGAGGACAGGGTTTCACCCCTCCACTTT. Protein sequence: CASSPLEDRVSPLHF.

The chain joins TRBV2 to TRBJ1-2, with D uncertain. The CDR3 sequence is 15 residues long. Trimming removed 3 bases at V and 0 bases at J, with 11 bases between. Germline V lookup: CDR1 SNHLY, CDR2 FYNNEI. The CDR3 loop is CASSDVRLANYGYTF. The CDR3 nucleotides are TGTGCCAGCAGTGATGTCCGATTAGCTAACTATGGCTACACCTTC.

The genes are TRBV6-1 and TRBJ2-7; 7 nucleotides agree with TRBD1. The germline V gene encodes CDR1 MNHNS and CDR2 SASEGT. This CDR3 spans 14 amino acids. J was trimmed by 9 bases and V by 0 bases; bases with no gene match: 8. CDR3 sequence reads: CASSEAPTGMRQYF. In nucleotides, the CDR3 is TGTGCCAGCAGTGAAGCCCCGACAGGGATGAGGCAGTACTTC.

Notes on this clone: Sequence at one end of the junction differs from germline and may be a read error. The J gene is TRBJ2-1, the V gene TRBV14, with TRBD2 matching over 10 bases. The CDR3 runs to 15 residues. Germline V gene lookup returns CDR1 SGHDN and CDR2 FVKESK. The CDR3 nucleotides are TGTGCCAGCGGCCAAGGGACTAGCGAATACAATGAGCAGTTCTTC. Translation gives CASGQGTSEYNEQFF.

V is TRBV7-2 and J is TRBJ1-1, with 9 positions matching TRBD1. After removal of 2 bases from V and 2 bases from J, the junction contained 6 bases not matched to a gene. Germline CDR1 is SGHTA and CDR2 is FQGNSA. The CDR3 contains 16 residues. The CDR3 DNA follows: TGTGCCAGCAGCTTACTACAGGGGGCGGGTAACACTGAAGCTTTCTTT. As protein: CASSLLQGAGNTEAFF.

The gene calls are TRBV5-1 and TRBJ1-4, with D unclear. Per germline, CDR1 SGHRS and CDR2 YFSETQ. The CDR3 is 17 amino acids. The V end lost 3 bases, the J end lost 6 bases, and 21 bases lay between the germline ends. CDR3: CASSSPTPGATYEKLFF. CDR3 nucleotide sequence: TGCGCCAGCAGCTCGCCTACCCCGGGAGCTACGTATGAAAAACTGTTTTTT.

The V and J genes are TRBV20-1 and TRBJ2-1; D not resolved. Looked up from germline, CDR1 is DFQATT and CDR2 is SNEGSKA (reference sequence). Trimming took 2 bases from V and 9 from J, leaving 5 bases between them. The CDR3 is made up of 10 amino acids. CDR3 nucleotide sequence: TGCAGTGCTAGAAGTAGTGAGCAGTTCTTC. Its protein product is CSARSSEQFF.

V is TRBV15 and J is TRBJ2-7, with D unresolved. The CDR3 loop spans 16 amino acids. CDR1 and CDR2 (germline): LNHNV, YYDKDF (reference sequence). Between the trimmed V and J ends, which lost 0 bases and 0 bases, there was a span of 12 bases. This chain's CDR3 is CATSRDRGVSSYEQYF. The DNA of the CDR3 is TGTGCCACCAGCAGAGATCGTGGAGTGAGCTCCTACGAGCAGTACTTC.

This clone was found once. The CDR3 sequence is CASSMPVVNTYNEQFF. The CDR3 DNA is TGTGCCAGCAGCATGCCAGTGGTTAACACCTACAATGAGCAGTTCTTC. The chain recombines TRBV5-6 with TRBJ2-1; no reliable D call. The CDR3 runs to 16 residues. CDR1 SGHDT and CDR2 YYEEEE come from the germline V gene. The V end lost 4 bases, the J end lost 2 bases, and 16 bases lay between the germline ends.

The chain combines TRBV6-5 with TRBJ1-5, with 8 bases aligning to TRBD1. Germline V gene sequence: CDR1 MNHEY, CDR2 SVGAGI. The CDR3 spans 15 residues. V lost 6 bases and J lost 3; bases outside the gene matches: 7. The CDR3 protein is CASSPGTGSNQPQHF. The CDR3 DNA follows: TGTGCCAGCAGCCCCGGGACAGGATCCAATCAGCCCCAGCATTTT.

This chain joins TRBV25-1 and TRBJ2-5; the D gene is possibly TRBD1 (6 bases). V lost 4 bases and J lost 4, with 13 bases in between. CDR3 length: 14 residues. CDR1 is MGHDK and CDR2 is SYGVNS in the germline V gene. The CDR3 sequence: CASSGDTGRETQYF. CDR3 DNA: TGTGCCAGCAGTGGCGATACAGGGCGAGAGACCCAGTACTTC.

The CDR3 DNA follows: TGCGCCAGCAGTGGGCCTGGACTAGCGGGAGTTGGCGAGCAGTACTTC. Encoded protein: CASSGPGLAGVGEQYF. The gene calls are TRBV10-2 and TRBJ2-7, with 13 bases lining up with TRBD2. From germline, CDR1 is WSHSY and CDR2 SAAADI. After removal of 4 bases from V and 6 bases from J, the junction contained 9 bases not matched to a gene. This CDR3 has 16 amino acids.

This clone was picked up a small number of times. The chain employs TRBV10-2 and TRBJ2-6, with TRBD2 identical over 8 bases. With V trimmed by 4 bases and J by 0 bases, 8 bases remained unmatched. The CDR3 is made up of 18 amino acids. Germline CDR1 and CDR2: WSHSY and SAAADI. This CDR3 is CASSAQLAASSGANVLTF. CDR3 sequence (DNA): TGCGCCAGCAGTGCACAACTAGCGGCAAGCTCTGGGGCCAACGTCCTGACTTTC.

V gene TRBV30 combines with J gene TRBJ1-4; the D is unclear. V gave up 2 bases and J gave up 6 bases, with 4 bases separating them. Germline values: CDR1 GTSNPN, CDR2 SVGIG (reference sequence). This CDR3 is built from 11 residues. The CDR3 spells CAWSPDEKLFF. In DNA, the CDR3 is TGTGCCTGGAGTCCAGATGAAAAACTGTTTTTT.

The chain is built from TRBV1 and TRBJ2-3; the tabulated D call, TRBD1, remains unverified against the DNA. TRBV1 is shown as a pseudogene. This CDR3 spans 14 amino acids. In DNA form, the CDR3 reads TGCACCAGTCCACAGGGGAGTTGCACAGATACGCAGTATTTT. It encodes CTSPQGSCTDTQYF.

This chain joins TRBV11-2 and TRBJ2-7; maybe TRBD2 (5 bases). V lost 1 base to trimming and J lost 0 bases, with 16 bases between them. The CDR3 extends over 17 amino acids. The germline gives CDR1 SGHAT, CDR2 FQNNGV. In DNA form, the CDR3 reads TGTGCCAGCAGCTTAGCGGCGGGCGGGCCGAGCTCCTACGAGCAGTACTTC. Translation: CASSLAAGGPSSYEQYF. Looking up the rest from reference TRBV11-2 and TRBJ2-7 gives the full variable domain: EAGVAQSPRYKIIEKRQSVAFWCNPISGHATLYWYQQILGQGPKLLIQFQNNGVVDDSQLPKDRFSAERLKGVDSTLKIQPAKLEDSAVYLCASSLAAGGPSSYEQYFGPGTRLTVT.

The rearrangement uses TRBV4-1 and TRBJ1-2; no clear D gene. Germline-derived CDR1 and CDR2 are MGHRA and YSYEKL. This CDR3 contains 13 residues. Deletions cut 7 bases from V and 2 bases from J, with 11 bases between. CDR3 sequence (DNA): TGCGCCAGCACCGGGAACGAGAACTATGGCTACACCTTC. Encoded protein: CASTGNENYGYTF.

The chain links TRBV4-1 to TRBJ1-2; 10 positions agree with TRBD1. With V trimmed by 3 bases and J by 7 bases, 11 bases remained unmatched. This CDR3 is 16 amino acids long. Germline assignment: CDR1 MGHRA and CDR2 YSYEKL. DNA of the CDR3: TGCGCCAGCAGCCACCCCCCCCGGGACAGGGGTTCTGGCTACACCTTC. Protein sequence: CASSHPPRDRGSGYTF.

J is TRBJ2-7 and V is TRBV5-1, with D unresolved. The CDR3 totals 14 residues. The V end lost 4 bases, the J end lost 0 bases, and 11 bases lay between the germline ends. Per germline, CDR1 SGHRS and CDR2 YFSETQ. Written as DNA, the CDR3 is TGCGCCAGCAGCACAGACACGAGCTCCTACGAGCAGTACTTC. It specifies CASSTDTSSYEQYF.

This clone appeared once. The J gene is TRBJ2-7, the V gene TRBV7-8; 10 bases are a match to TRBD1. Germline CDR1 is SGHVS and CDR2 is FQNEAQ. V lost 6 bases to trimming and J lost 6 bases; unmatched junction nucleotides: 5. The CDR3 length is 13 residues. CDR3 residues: CASRVGQGGEQYF. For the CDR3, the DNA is TGTGCCAGCAGAGTAGGACAGGGGGGCGAGCAGTACTTC.

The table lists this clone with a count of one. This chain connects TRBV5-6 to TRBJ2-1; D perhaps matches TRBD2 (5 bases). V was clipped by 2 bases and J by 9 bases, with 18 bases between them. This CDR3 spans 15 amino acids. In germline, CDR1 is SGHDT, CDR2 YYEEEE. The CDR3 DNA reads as TGTGCCAGCAGCTTACGAGGGTTCGTAACGAGTGAGCAGTTCTTC. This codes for CASSLRGFVTSEQFF. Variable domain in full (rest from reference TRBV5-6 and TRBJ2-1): DAGVTQSPTHLIKTRGQQVTLRCSPKSGHDTVSWYQQALGQGPQFIFQYYEEEERQRGNFPDRFSGHQFPNYSSELNVNALLLGDSALYLCASSLRGFVTSEQFFGPGTRLTVL.

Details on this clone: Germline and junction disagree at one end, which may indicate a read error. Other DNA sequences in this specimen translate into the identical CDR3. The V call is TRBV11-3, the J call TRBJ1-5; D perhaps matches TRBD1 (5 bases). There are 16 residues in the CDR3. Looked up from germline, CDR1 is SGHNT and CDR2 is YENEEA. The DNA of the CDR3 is TGTGCCAGCAGCTTAGCCGACAGTAATAGCAACCAGCCCCAGCATTTT. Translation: CASSLADSNSNQPQHF. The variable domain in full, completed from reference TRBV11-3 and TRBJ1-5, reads EAGVVQSPRYKIIEKKQPVAFWCNPISGHNTLYWYLQNLGQGPELLIRYENEEAVDDSQLPKDRFSAERLKGVDSTLKIQPAELGDSAVYLCASSLADSNSNQPQHFGDGTRLSIL.

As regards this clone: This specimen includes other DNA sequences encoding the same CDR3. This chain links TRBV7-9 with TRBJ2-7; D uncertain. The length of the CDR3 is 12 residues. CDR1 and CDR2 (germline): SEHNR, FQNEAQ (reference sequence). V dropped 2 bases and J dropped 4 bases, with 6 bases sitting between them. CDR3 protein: CASSLTGYEQYF. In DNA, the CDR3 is TGTGCCAGCAGCTTAACGGGTTACGAGCAGTACTTC.

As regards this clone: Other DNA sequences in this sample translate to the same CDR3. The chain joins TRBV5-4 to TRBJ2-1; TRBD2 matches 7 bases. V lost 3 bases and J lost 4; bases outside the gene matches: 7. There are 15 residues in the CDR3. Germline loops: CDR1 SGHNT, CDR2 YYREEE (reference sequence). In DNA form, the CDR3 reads TGTGCCAGCAGCTCGGGCCTAGCGGATTACAATGAGCAGTTCTTC. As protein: CASSSGLADYNEQFF.

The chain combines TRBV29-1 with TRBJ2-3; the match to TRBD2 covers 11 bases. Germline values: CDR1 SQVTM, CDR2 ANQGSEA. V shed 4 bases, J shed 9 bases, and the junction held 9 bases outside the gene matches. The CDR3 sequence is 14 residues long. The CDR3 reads CSVGVAGGPATQYF. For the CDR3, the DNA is TGCAGCGTTGGTGTAGCGGGGGGGCCCGCCACGCAGTATTTT.